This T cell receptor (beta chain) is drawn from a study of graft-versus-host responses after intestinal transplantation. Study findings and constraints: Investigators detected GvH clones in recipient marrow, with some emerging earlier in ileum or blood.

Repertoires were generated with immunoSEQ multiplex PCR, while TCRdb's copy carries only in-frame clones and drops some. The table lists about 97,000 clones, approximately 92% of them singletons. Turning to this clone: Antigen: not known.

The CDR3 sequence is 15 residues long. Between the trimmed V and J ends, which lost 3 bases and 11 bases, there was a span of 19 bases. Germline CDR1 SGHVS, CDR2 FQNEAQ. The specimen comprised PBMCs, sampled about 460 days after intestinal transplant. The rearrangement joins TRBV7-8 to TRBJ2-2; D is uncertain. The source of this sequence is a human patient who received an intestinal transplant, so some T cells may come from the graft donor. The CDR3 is CASSLGLWQADELFF. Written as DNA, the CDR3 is TGTGCCAGCAGCTTGGGTTTGTGGCAGGCCGATGAGCTGTTTTTT.